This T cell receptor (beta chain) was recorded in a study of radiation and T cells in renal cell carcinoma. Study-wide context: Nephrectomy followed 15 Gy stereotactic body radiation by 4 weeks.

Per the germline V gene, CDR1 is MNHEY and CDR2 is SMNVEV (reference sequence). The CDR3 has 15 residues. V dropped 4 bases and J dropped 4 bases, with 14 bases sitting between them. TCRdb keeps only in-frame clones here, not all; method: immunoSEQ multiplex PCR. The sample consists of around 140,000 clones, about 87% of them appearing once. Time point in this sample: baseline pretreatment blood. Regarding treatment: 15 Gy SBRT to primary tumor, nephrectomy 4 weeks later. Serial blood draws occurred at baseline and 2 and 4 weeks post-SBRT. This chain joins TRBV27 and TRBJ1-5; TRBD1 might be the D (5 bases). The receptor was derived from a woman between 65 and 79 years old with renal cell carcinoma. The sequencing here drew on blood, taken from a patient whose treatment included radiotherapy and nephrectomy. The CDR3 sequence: CASSSNLRGNQPQHF. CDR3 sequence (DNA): TGTGCCAGCAGTTCGAACTTGAGGGGAAATCAGCCCCAGCATTTT.